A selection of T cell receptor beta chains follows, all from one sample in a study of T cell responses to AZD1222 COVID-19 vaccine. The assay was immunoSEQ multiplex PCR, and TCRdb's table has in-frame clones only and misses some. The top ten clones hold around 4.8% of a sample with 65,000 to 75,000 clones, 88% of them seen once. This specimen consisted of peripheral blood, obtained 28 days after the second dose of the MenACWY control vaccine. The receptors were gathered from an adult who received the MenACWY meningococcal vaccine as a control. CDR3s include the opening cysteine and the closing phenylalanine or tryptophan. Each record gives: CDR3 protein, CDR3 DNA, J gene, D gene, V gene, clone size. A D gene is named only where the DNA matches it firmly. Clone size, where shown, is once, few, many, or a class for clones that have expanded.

CDR3 protein: CASSYRGRGTGELFF; CDR3 DNA: TGCGCCAGCAGCTACAGGGGGCGCGGCACCGGGGAGCTGTTTTTT; J gene: TRBJ2-2; D gene: TRBD1; V gene: TRBV4-1; clone size: .
CDR3 protein: CASSENVGENYGYTF; CDR3 DNA: TGTGCCAGCAGTGAAAACGTAGGAGAAAACTATGGCTACACCTTC; J gene: TRBJ1-2; D gene: .; V gene: TRBV2; clone size: .
CDR3 protein: CASSPPGSGYGYTF; CDR3 DNA: TGTGCCAGTAGTCCCCCCGGGTCAGGGTATGGCTACACCTTC; J gene: TRBJ1-2; D gene: .; V gene: TRBV19; clone size: .
CDR3 protein: CASRPTGRNSPLHF; CDR3 DNA: TGTGCCAGTAGACCGACAGGGAGGAATTCACCCCTCCACTTT; J gene: TRBJ1-6; D gene: TRBD1; V gene: TRBV19; clone size: .
CDR3 protein: CASSYSQIYEQYF; CDR3 DNA: TGTGCCAGCAGTTACTCACAGATCTACGAGCAGTACTTC; J gene: TRBJ2-7; D gene: .; V gene: TRBV6-6; clone size: .
CDR3 protein: CASSPGLYYEQYF; CDR3 DNA: TGTGCCAGCAGCCCCGGACTCTACTACGAGCAGTACTTC; J gene: TRBJ2-7; D gene: .; V gene: TRBV4-2; clone size: few
CDR3 protein: CASSHDSGRYGELFF; CDR3 DNA: TGCGCCAGCAGCCACGATAGCGGGAGGTACGGGGAGCTGTTTTTT; J gene: TRBJ2-2; D gene: TRBD2; V gene: TRBV4-3; clone size: .
CDR3 protein: CASSVQGNYEQYF; CDR3 DNA: TGTGCCAGCAGTGTACAGGGGAACTACGAGCAGTACTTC; J gene: TRBJ2-7; D gene: TRBD1; V gene: TRBV28; clone size: .
CDR3 protein: CASSLAVGAIYEQYF; CDR3 DNA: TGTGCCAGCAGCTTAGCGGTAGGGGCGATCTACGAGCAGTACTTC; J gene: TRBJ2-7; D gene: .; V gene: TRBV7-2; clone size: .
CDR3 protein: CASSPVDRGSTEAFF; CDR3 DNA: TGTGCCAGCAGCCCAGTGGACAGGGGATCCACTGAAGCTTTCTTT; J gene: TRBJ1-1; D gene: TRBD1; V gene: TRBV7-2; clone size: .
CDR3 protein: CASSFRATLSSTDTQYF; CDR3 DNA: TGTGCCAGCAGCTTCCGGGCGACGCTTTCTAGCACAGATACGCAGTATTTT; J gene: TRBJ2-3; D gene: .; V gene: TRBV7-2; clone size: .
CDR3 protein: CASTIYRETGELFF; CDR3 DNA: TGTGCCAGCACCATATACAGGGAAACCGGGGAGCTGTTTTTT; J gene: TRBJ2-2; D gene: .; V gene: TRBV7-2; clone size: .
CDR3 protein: CASSQDLTSGGPISYEQYF; CDR3 DNA: TGTGCCAGCAGCCAAGATTTGACTAGCGGGGGGCCCATCTCCTACGAGCAGTACTTC; J gene: TRBJ2-7; D gene: TRBD2; V gene: TRBV4-2; clone size: .
CDR3 protein: CASSTQVGGYTF; CDR3 DNA: TGTGCCAGCAGTACCCAAGTAGGCGGCTACACCTTC; J gene: TRBJ1-2; D gene: .; V gene: TRBV28; clone size: .
CDR3 protein: CASSTVGGGFDTQYF; CDR3 DNA: TGTGCCAGTAGTACGGTAGGGGGCGGTTTTGATACGCAGTATTTT; J gene: TRBJ2-3; D gene: TRBD1; V gene: TRBV19; clone size: .
CDR3 protein: CASSLNPYEQYF; CDR3 DNA: TGTGCCAGCAGTTTAAACCCGTACGAGCAGTACTTC; J gene: TRBJ2-7; D gene: .; V gene: TRBV12-3/TRBV12-4; clone size: .
CDR3 protein: CASRDPGQGLYNSPLHF; CDR3 DNA: TGTGCCAGCAGGGACCCGGGACAGGGACTCTATAATTCACCCCTCCACTTT; J gene: TRBJ1-6; D gene: TRBD1; V gene: TRBV27; clone size: .
CDR3 protein: CASSFSSGTGNTIYF; CDR3 DNA: TGCGCCAGCAGCTTCTCCTCTGGGACCGGAAACACCATATATTTT; J gene: TRBJ1-3; D gene: .; V gene: TRBV5-1; clone size: .
CDR3 protein: CASSLVAGVSYNEQFF; CDR3 DNA: TGTGCCAGCAGCTTAGTAGCGGGGGTTTCCTACAATGAGCAGTTCTTC; J gene: TRBJ2-1; D gene: TRBD2; V gene: TRBV11-3; clone size: .
CDR3 protein: CASSQDFGGSEAFF; CDR3 DNA: TGCGCCAGCAGCCAAGATTTTGGAGGCTCTGAAGCTTTCTTT; J gene: TRBJ1-1; D gene: .; V gene: TRBV4-3; clone size: .
CDR3 protein: CASRPQITQGYGYTF; CDR3 DNA: TGTGCCAGCAGGCCCCAAATCACACAGGGGTACGGCTACACCTTC; J gene: TRBJ1-2; D gene: TRBD1; V gene: TRBV6-5; clone size: .
CDR3 protein: CASSRRGPFGFGSPLHF; CDR3 DNA: TGTGCCAGCAGCCGAAGGGGGCCGTTTGGGTTTGGGTCACCCCTCCACTTT; J gene: TRBJ1-6; D gene: TRBD1; V gene: TRBV3-1/TRBV3-2; clone size: .
CDR3 protein: CASSVEARNLETQYF; CDR3 DNA: TGTGCCAGCAGCGTAGAGGCTCGGAACCTAGAGACCCAGTACTTC; J gene: TRBJ2-5; D gene: .; V gene: TRBV9; clone size: .
CDR3 protein: CASSLEETQYF; CDR3 DNA: TGTGCCAGCAGTTTGGAGGAAACCCAGTACTTC; J gene: TRBJ2-5; D gene: .; V gene: TRBV12-3/TRBV12-4; clone size: .
CDR3 protein: CASSLGVGTDTQYF; CDR3 DNA: TGTGCCAGCAGCTTAGGGGTAGGCACAGATACGCAGTATTTT; J gene: TRBJ2-3; D gene: .; V gene: TRBV7-2; clone size: .
CDR3 protein: CASSLARRWYTF; CDR3 DNA: TGTGCCAGCAGTTTAGCCCGTCGATGGTACACCTTC; J gene: TRBJ1-2; D gene: .; V gene: TRBV12-3/TRBV12-4; clone size: .
CDR3 protein: CASSPTGRNEKLFF; CDR3 DNA: TGTGCCAGCTCACCGACAGGGCGTAATGAAAAACTGTTTTTT; J gene: TRBJ1-4; D gene: TRBD1; V gene: TRBV18; clone size: once
CDR3 protein: CASGGDWYSYEQYF; CDR3 DNA: TGTGCCAGCGGGGGGGACTGGTACTCCTACGAGCAGTACTTC; J gene: TRBJ2-7; D gene: TRBD2; V gene: TRBV6-5; clone size: .
CDR3 protein: CASGGRVTEAFF; CDR3 DNA: TGTGCCAGCGGGGGCAGGGTTACTGAAGCTTTCTTT; J gene: TRBJ1-1; D gene: .; V gene: TRBV5-6; clone size: .
CDR3 protein: CASSQEQQPNSPLHF; CDR3 DNA: TGCGCCAGCTCCCAGGAACAGCAGCCTAATTCACCCCTCCACTTT; J gene: TRBJ1-6; D gene: .; V gene: TRBV10-2; clone size: .
CDR3 protein: CASSLTSFSHGELFF; CDR3 DNA: TGCGCCAGCAGCTTGACATCATTCTCACACGGGGAGCTGTTTTTT; J gene: TRBJ2-2; D gene: .; V gene: TRBV5-1; clone size: .
CDR3 protein: CASSLETGVGNNEQFF; CDR3 DNA: TGTGCCAGCAGCTTAGAGACAGGGGTCGGGAACAATGAGCAGTTCTTC; J gene: TRBJ2-1; D gene: TRBD1; V gene: TRBV13; clone size: .
CDR3 protein: CASSFGQGAYGYTF; CDR3 DNA: TGTGCCAGCAGCTTCGGACAGGGGGCCTATGGCTACACCTTC; J gene: TRBJ1-2; D gene: TRBD1; V gene: TRBV7-2; clone size: .
CDR3 protein: CASTLDGLVGNEQFF; CDR3 DNA: TGTGCCAGCACCCTCGATGGGCTAGTGGGGAATGAGCAGTTCTTC; J gene: TRBJ2-1; D gene: .; V gene: TRBV5-4; clone size: .
CDR3 protein: CASSYSEGLDTQYF; CDR3 DNA: TGTGCCAGCAGTTACTCGGAGGGGTTGGATACGCAGTATTTT; J gene: TRBJ2-3; D gene: .; V gene: TRBV6-5; clone size: once
CDR3 protein: CASSMSGFRNEQFF; CDR3 DNA: TGTGCCAGTAGTATGTCAGGGTTTCGAAATGAGCAGTTCTTC; J gene: TRBJ2-1; D gene: .; V gene: TRBV19; clone size: .
CDR3 protein: CSVVAGSSAYGYTF; CDR3 DNA: TGCAGCGTTGTTGCAGGATCTTCGGCCTATGGCTACACCTTC; J gene: TRBJ1-2; D gene: .; V gene: TRBV29-1; clone size: .
CDR3 protein: CASSLSPPGGAGNTIYF; CDR3 DNA: TGTGCCAGCAGCTTAAGCCCCCCCGGGGGGGCTGGAAACACCATATATTTT; J gene: TRBJ1-3; D gene: .; V gene: TRBV7-3; clone size: .
CDR3 protein: CASSRGLEPQHF; CDR3 DNA: TGTGCCAGCAGCAGGGGGCTGGAGCCCCAGCATTTT; J gene: TRBJ1-5; D gene: .; V gene: TRBV21-1; clone size: .
CDR3 protein: CASSPLGVEVYTDTQYF; CDR3 DNA: TGTGCCAGCAGCCCCCTCGGGGTAGAGGTGTACACAGATACGCAGTATTTT; J gene: TRBJ2-3; D gene: .; V gene: TRBV28; clone size: .
CDR3 protein: CSGAYGQGIGTQYF; CDR3 DNA: TGCAGCGGAGCTTACGGACAGGGGATCGGTACGCAGTATTTT; J gene: TRBJ2-3; D gene: TRBD1; V gene: TRBV29-1; clone size: .
CDR3 protein: CASSRADYGYTF; CDR3 DNA: TGTGCCAGCAGCCGGGCGGACTATGGCTACACCTTC; J gene: TRBJ1-2; D gene: .; V gene: TRBV6-5; clone size: few
CDR3 protein: CASSQGRGRTDTQYF; CDR3 DNA: TGTGCCAGCAGCCAAGGTCGAGGGCGCACAGATACGCAGTATTTT; J gene: TRBJ2-3; D gene: .; V gene: TRBV3-1/TRBV3-2; clone size: .
CDR3 protein: CAISESNGNPHHGYTF; CDR3 DNA: TGTGCCATCAGTGAGTCGAATGGGAACCCTCATCATGGCTACACCTTC; J gene: TRBJ1-2; D gene: .; V gene: TRBV10-3; clone size: .
CDR3 protein: CASNPGGAAFYEQYF; CDR3 DNA: TGTGCCAGCAACCCGGGGGGCGCGGCTTTCTACGAGCAGTACTTC; J gene: TRBJ2-7; D gene: .; V gene: TRBV7-9; clone size: once
CDR3 protein: CAYASTGELFF; CDR3 DNA: TGTGCCTATGCTAGCACCGGGGAGCTGTTTTTT; J gene: TRBJ2-2; D gene: .; V gene: TRBV6-4; clone size: .
CDR3 protein: CASSLVPEAYEQYF; CDR3 DNA: TGTGCCAGCAGCTTAGTTCCGGAGGCCTACGAGCAGTACTTC; J gene: TRBJ2-7; D gene: .; V gene: TRBV7-2; clone size: .
CDR3 protein: CASSSSETQYF; CDR3 DNA: TGTGCCAGCAGCTCGTCAGAGACCCAGTACTTC; J gene: TRBJ2-5; D gene: .; V gene: TRBV7-6; clone size: .
CDR3 protein: CASSPLNRQGSYEQYF; CDR3 DNA: TGTGCCAGCAGCCCGCTAAATAGGCAGGGATCATACGAGCAGTACTTC; J gene: TRBJ2-7; D gene: .; V gene: TRBV14; clone size: .
CDR3 protein: CASSLPDHYNEQFF; CDR3 DNA: TGTGCCAGCTCACTTCCGGACCATTACAATGAGCAGTTCTTC; J gene: TRBJ2-1; D gene: .; V gene: TRBV18; clone size: .
CDR3 protein: CASSNGRGEQYF; CDR3 DNA: TGTGCCAGCAGCAACGGGAGGGGCGAGCAGTACTTC; J gene: TRBJ2-7; D gene: TRBD2; V gene: TRBV6-5; clone size: .
CDR3 protein: CASSQDGYGYTF; CDR3 DNA: TGTGCCAGCAGCCAAGACGGCTATGGCTACACCTTC; J gene: TRBJ1-2; D gene: .; V gene: TRBV11-2; clone size: .
CDR3 protein: CASSFLAGTDTQYF; CDR3 DNA: TGTGCCAGCAGTTTTCTCGCAGGCACAGATACGCAGTATTTT; J gene: TRBJ2-3; D gene: .; V gene: TRBV28; clone size: .
CDR3 protein: CASSYGNMREQYF; CDR3 DNA: TGTGCCAGCAGTTACGGGAATATGAGGGAGCAGTACTTC; J gene: TRBJ2-7; D gene: .; V gene: TRBV6-5; clone size: .
CDR3 protein: CASNRDRADTQYF; CDR3 DNA: TGTGCCAGCAACAGGGACAGGGCAGATACGCAGTATTTT; J gene: TRBJ2-3; D gene: TRBD1; V gene: TRBV28; clone size: .